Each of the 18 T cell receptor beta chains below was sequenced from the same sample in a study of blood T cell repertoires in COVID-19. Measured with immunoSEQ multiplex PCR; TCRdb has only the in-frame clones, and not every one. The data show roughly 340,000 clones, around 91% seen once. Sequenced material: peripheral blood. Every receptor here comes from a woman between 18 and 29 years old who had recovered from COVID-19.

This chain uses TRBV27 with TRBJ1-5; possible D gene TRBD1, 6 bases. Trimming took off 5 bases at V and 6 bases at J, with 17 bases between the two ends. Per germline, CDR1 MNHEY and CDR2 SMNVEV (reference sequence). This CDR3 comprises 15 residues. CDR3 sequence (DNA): TGTGCCAGCAGTCCATATCCAGGGGTTTTTCAGCCCCAGCATTTT. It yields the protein CASSPYPGVFQPQHF.

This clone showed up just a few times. The CDR3 protein is CASSQDTPGTGELFF. CDR3 in DNA: TGCGCCAGCAGCCAAGATACCCCAGGAACCGGGGAGCTGTTTTTT. The chain is built from TRBV4-3 and TRBJ2-2; D is ambiguous. CDR3 length: 15 residues. CDR1 is LGHNA and CDR2 is YSLEER in the germline V gene. Trimming left V 0 bases short and J 5 bases short, with 10 bases between.

In DNA form, the CDR3 reads TGTGCCAGTAGGGGACAGGGCGGTGAGCAGTTCTTC. This codes for CASRGQGGEQFF. The rearrangement joins TRBV19 to TRBJ2-1, with 9 bases fitting TRBD1. There are 12 residues in the CDR3. With V trimmed by 6 bases and J by 9 bases, 3 bases remained unmatched. Germline V CDR1 and CDR2: LNHDA, SQIVND (reference sequence).

The CDR3 reads CASSLDETEMNTEAFF. The CDR3 DNA follows: TGTGCCAGCAGCTTGGACGAGACAGAGATGAACACTGAAGCTTTCTTT. The J gene is TRBJ1-1, the V gene TRBV5-4, with D possibly matching TRBD1 (5 bases). Trimming took 0 bases from V and 0 from J, leaving 12 bases between them. The CDR3 is made up of 16 amino acids. Germline values: CDR1 SGHNT, CDR2 YYREEE (reference sequence).

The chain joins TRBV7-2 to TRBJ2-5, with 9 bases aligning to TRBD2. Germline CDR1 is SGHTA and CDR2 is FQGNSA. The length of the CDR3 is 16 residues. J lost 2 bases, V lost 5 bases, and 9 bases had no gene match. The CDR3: CASSLSGRWGQETQYF. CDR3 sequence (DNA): TGTGCCAGCAGCCTTAGCGGGAGATGGGGACAAGAGACCCAGTACTTC.

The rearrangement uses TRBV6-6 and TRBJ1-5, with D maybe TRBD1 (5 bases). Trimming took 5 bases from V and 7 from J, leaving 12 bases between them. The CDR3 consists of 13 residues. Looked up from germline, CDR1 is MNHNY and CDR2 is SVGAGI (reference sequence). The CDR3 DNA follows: TGTGCCAGCAGTCCGACGGCAGGGCAGCCCCAGCATTTT. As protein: CASSPTAGQPQHF.

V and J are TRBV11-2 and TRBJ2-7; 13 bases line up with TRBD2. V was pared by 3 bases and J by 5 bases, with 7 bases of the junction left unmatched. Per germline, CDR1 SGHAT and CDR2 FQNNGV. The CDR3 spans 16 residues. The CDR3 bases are TGTGCCAGCAGCTTTACGGGACTAGCGGGATCCCACGAGCAGTACGTC. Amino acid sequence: CASSFTGLAGSHEQYV.

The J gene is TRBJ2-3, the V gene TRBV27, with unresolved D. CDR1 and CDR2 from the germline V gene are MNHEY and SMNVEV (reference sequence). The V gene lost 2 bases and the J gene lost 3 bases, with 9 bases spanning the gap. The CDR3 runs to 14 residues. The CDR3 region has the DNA TGTGCCAGCAGTTTAATATACGGGACAGATACGCAGTATTTT. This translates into CASSLIYGTDTQYF.

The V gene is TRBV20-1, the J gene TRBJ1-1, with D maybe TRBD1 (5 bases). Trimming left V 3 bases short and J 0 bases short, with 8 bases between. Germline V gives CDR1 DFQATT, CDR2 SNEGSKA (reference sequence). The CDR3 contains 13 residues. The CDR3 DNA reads TGCAGTGCTAGTGGACACATGAACACTGAAGCTTTCTTT. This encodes CSASGHMNTEAFF.

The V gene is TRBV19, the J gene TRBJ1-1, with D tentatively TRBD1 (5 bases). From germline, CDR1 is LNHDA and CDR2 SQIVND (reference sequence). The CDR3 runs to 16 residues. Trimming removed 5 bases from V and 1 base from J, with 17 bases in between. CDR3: CASSPGRGKENTEAFF. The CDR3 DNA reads TGTGCCAGTAGTCCAGGACGGGGGAAGGAGAACACTGAAGCTTTCTTT.

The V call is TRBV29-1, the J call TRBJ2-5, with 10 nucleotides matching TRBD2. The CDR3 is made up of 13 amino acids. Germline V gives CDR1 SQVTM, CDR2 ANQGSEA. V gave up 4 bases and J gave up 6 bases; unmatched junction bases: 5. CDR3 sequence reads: CSVAPAGGKTQYF. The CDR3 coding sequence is TGCAGCGTTGCCCCAGCGGGGGGGAAGACCCAGTACTTC. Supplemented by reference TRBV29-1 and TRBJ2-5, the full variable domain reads SAVISQKPSRDICQRGTSLTIQCQVDSQVTMMFWYRQQPGQSLTLIATANQGSEATYESGFVIDKFPISRPNLTFSTLTVSNMSPEDSSIYLCSVAPAGGKTQYFGPGTRLLVL.

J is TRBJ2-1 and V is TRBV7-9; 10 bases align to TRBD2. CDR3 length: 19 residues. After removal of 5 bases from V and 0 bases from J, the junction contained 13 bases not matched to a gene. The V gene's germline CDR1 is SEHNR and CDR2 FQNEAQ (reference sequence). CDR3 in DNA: TGTGCCAGCAGCGCGAGTTTGGGACTAGCGAGAAGCTCCTACAATGAGCAGTTCTTC. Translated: CASSASLGLARSSYNEQFF.

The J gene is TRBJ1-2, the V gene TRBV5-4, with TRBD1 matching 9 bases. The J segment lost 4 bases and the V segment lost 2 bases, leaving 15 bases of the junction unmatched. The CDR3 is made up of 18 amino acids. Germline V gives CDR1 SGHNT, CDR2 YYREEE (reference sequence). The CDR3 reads CASSFPALGTGNGYGYTF. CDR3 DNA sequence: TGTGCCAGCAGCTTTCCCGCACTGGGGACAGGGAACGGCTATGGCTACACCTTC.

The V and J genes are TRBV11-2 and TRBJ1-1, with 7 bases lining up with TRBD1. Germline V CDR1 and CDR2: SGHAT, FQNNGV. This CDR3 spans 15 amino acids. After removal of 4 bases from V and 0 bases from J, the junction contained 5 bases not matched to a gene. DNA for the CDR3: TGTGCCAGCAGCTCCACGACAGGGTTGAACACTGAAGCTTTCTTT. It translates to CASSSTTGLNTEAFF.

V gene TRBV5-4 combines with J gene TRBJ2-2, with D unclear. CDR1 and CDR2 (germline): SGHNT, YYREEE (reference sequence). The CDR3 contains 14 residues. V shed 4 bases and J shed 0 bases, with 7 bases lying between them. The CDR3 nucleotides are TGTGCCAGCAGCCCGACTCCGAACACCGGGGAGCTGTTTTTT. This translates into CASSPTPNTGELFF.

In DNA, the CDR3 is TGTGCCAGCAGCCCCTCGGACATTCTGGTGGAGGGCTACACCTTC. This translates into CASSPSDILVEGYTF. The rearrangement links TRBV9 to TRBJ1-2, with D tentatively TRBD1 (5 bases). There are 15 residues in the CDR3. Deletions cut 4 bases from V and 8 bases from J, with 21 bases between. In germline, CDR1 is SGDLS, CDR2 YYNGEE. The full variable domain, in which reference TRBV9 and TRBJ1-2 provide the parts outside the CDR3, is DSGVTQTPKHLITATGQRVTLRCSPRSGDLSVYWYQQSLDQGLQFLIQYYNGEERAKGNILERFSAQQFPDLHSELNLSSLELGDSALYFCASSPSDILVEGYTFGSGTRLTVV.

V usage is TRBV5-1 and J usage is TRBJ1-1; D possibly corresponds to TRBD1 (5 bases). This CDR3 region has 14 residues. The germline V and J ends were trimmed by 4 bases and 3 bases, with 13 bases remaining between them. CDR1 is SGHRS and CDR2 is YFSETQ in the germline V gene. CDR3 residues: CASSPQGGYTEAFF. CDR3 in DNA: TGCGCCAGCAGCCCCCAGGGAGGGTACACTGAAGCTTTCTTT. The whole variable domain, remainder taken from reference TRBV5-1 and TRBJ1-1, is KAGVTQTPRYLIKTRGQQVTLSCSPISGHRSVSWYQQTPGQGLQFLFEYFSETQRNKGNFPGRFSGRQFSNSRSEMNVSTLELGDSALYLCASSPQGGYTEAFFGQGTRLTVV.

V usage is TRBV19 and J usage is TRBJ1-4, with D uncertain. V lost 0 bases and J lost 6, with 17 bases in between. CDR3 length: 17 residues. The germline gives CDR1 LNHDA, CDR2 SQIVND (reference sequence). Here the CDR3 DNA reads TGTGCCAGTAGTATAGATCCCGGCCTTGGAGTGGATGAAAAACTGTTTTTT. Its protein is CASSIDPGLGVDEKLFF.